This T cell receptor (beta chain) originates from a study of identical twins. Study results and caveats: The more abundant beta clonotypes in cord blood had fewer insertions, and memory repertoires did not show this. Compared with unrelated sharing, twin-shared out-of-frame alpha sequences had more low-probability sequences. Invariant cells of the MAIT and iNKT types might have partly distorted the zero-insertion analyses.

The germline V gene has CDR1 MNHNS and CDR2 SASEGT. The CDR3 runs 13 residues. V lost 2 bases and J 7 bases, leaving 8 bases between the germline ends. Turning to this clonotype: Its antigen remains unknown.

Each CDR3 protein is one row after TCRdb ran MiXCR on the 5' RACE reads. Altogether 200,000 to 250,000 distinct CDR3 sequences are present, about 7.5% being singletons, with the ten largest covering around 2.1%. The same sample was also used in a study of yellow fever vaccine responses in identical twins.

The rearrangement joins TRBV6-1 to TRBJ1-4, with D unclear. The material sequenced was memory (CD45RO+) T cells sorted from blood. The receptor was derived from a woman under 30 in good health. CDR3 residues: CASSERVGEKLFF. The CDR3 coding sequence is TGTGCCAGCAGTGAAAGGGTGGGTGAAAAACTGTTTTTT.